This T cell receptor (beta chain) is drawn from a study of CD8+CD57+ T cells in acquired aplastic anemia. Study-wide background: Recorded DNA amounts for sorted CD4+ and CD8+ cells had an average of 3.2 ug.

Genomic DNA constituted the template upon which TCR beta VDJ and CDR3 profiling was performed. TCRdb analysed the reads with MiXCR anew, one entry per CDR3 protein. The data contain under 200,000 distinct CDR3 sequences, around 48% of them singletons. Overall study findings and caveats: Patients and controls shared under 35 CD8+ CDR3 sequences, highly expressed in patients. Patients and controls were not found to differ significantly in CD8+ Simpson's diversity.

Germline V gene sequence: CDR1 LNHDA, CDR2 SQIVND (reference sequence). The CDR3 has 14 residues. V was trimmed by 7 bases and J by 7 bases, leaving 19 bases between them. For this clonotype: Its specificity is unknown.

Individuals selected for sequencing had exhibited CD8+CD57+ cell expansion on flow cytometry. The receptor's source is a human donor with aplastic anemia. The chain employs TRBV19 and TRBJ1-1, with D perhaps TRBD1 (5 bases). The sequenced sample was sorted CD4+, CD8+, or CD8+CD57+ T cells (not recorded which) from PBMCs. This CDR3 is CASKRGLRNYEAFF. Here the CDR3 DNA reads TGTGCCAGTAAACGGGGCTTGCGGAACTATGAAGCTTTCTTT.